The TCR beta chain under discussion was sequenced for a study of beta chain features in type 1 diabetes. Overall study findings and caveats: Among patients, naive, central memory and Treg TCRB repertoires appeared more similar than among healthy donors. Across all four CD4+ subsets, people with type 1 diabetes showed modestly shorter TCRB CDR3s.

The V gene's germline CDR1 is SNHLY and CDR2 FYNNEI. This CDR3 has 13 amino acids. The trim removed 8 bases at V and 3 bases at J, leaving 5 bases unmatched. Reverse transcription of all isolated RNA meant that expressed TCRB transcripts were sequenced. An average approximately 4 million reads came from naive, central memory and regulatory T cell samples. Sequencing used immunoSEQ multiplex PCR; TCRdb keeps in-frame clones, though not all of them. The sample includes about 290,000 clones, 8% of them seen just once. This clone was seen a few times. Its cognate antigen is unknown. The V gene is TRBV2, the J gene TRBJ1-1; 8 nucleotides line up with TRBD1. The specimen sequenced was central memory CD4+ T cells from blood. The sequence was collected from a woman younger than 30 in good health. The CDR3: CASRSDRDTEAFF. The CDR3 bases are TGTGCCAGCCGATCGGACAGGGACACTGAAGCTTTCTTT.